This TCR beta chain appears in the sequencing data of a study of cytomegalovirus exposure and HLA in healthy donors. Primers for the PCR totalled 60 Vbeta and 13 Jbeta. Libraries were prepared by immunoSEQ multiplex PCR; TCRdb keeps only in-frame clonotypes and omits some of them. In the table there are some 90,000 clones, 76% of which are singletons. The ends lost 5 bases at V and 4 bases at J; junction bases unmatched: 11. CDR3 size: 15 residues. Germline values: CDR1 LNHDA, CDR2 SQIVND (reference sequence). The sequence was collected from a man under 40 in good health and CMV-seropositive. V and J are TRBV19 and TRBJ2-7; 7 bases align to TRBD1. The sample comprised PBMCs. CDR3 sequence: CASSSFRQGRYEQYF. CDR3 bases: TGTGCCAGTAGTTCCTTTCGACAGGGACGGTACGAGCAGTACTTC.